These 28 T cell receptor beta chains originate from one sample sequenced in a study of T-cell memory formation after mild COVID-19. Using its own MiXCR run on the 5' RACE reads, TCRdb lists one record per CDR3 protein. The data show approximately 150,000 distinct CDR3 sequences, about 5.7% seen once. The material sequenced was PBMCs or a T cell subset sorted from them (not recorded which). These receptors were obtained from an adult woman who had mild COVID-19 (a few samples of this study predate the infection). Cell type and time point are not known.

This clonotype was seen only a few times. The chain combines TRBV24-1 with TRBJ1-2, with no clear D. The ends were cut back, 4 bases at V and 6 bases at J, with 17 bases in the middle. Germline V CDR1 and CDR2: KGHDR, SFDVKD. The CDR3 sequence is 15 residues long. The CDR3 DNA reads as TGTGCCACCAGTGAAACAACGGGGAGCCCGGATGGCTACACCTTC. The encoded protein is CATSETTGSPDGYTF.

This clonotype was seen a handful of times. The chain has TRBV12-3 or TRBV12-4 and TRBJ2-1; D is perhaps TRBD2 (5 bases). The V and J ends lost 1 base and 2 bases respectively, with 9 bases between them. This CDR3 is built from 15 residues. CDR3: CASSLVRAAYNEQFF. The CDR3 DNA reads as TGTGCCAGCAGTTTAGTGAGGGCTGCCTACAATGAGCAGTTCTTC.

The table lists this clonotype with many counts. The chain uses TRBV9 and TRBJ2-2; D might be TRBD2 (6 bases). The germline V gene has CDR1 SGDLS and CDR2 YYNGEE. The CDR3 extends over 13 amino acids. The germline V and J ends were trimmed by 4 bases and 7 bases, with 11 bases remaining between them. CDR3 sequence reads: CASSTTRGGELFF. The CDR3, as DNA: TGTGCCAGCAGCACGACTAGGGGCGGGGAGCTGTTTTTT.

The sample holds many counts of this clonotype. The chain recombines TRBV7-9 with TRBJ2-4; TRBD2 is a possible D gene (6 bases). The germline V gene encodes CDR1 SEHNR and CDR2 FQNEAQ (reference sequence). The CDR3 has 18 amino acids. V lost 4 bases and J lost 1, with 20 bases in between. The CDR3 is CASSSNPQTGVAKNIQYF. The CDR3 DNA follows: TGTGCCAGCAGCTCAAACCCCCAGACGGGAGTGGCCAAAAACATTCAGTACTTC.

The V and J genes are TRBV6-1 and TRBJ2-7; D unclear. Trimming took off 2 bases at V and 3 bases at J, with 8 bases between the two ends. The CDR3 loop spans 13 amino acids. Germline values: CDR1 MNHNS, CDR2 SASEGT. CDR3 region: CASSETQVYEQYF. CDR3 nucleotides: TGTGCCAGCAGTGAAACGCAAGTCTACGAGCAGTACTTC.

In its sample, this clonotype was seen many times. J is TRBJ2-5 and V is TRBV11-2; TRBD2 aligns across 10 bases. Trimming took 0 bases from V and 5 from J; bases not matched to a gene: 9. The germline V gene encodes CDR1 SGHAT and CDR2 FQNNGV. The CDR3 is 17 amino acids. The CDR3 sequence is CASSLEGWSGGAETQYF. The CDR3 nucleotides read TGTGCCAGCAGCTTAGAAGGATGGAGCGGGGGGGCGGAGACCCAGTACTTC.

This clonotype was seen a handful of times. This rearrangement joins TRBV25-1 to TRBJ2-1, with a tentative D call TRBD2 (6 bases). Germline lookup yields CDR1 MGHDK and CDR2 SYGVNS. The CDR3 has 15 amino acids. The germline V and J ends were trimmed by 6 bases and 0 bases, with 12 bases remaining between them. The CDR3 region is CASRHSGSSYNEQFF. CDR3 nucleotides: TGTGCCAGCAGACATAGCGGAAGCTCCTACAATGAGCAGTTCTTC.

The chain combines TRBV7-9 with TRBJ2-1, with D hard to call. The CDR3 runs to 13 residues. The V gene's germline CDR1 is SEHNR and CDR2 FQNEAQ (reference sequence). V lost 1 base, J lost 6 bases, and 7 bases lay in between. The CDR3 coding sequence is TGTGCCAGCAGCTTAGTGCGGACCAATGAGCAGTTCTTC. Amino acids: CASSLVRTNEQFF.

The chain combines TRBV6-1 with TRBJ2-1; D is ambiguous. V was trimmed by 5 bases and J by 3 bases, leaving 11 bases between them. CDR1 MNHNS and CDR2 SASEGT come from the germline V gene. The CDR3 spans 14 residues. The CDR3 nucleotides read TGTGCCAGCAGTTATAGGGTTTTCTACAATGAGCAGTTCTTC. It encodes CASSYRVFYNEQFF.

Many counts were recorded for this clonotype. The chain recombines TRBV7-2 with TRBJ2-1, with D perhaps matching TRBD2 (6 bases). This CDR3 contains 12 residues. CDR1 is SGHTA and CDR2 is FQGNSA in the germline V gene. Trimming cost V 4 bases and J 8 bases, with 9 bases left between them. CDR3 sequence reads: CASSSWGDEQFF. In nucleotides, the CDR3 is TGTGCCAGCAGCTCGTGGGGGGATGAGCAGTTCTTC.

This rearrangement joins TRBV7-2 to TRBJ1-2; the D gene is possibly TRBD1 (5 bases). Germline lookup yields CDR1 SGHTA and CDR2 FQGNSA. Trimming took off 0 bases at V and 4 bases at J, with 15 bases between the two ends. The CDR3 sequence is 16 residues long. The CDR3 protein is CASSLAWGDSGYGYTF. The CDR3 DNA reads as TGTGCCAGCAGCTTAGCGTGGGGGGATTCAGGCTATGGCTACACCTTC.

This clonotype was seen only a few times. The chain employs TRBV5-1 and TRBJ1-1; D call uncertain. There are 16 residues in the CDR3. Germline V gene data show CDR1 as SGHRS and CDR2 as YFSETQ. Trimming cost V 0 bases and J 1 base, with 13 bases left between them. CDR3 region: CASSLAVGVRNTEAFF. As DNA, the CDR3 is TGCGCCAGCAGCTTGGCCGTTGGGGTTCGGAACACTGAAGCTTTCTTT.

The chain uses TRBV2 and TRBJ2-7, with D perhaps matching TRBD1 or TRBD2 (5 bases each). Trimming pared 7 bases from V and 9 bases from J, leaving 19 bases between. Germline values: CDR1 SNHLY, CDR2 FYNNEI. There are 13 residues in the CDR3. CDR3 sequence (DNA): TGTGCCAGCACTTCGGTCAGGGCCAGCGGGCAGTACTTC. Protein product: CASTSVRASGQYF.

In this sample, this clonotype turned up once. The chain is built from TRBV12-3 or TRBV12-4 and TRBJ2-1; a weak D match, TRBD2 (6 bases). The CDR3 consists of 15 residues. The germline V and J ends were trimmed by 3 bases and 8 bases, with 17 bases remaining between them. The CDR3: CASSLGGLPVDEQFF. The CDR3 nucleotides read TGTGCCAGCAGTTTGGGGGGACTGCCGGTCGATGAGCAGTTCTTC.

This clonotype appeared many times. CDR3 protein: CASSHTAGLEGEAFF. The CDR3 region has the DNA TGTGCCAGCAGCCACACGGCAGGTCTCGAGGGTGAAGCTTTCTTT. This chain uses TRBV7-2 with TRBJ1-1; D call uncertain. This CDR3 has 15 amino acids. CDR1 is SGHTA and CDR2 is FQGNSA in the germline V gene. V dropped 5 bases and J dropped 7 bases, with 20 bases sitting between them.

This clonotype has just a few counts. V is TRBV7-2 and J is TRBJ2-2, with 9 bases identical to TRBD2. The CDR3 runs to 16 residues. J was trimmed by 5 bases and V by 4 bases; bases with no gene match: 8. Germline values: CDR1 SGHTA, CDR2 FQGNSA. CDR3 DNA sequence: TGTGCCAGCAGCTCTATTGGCGGGAGGGTGACCGGGGAGCTGTTTTTT. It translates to CASSSIGGRVTGELFF. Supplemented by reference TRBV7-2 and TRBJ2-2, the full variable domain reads GAGVSQSPSNKVTEKGKDVELRCDPISGHTALYWYRQSLGQGLEFLIYFQGNSAPDKSGLPSDRFSAERTGGSVSTLTIQRTQQEDSAVYLCASSSIGGRVTGELFFGEGSRLTVL.

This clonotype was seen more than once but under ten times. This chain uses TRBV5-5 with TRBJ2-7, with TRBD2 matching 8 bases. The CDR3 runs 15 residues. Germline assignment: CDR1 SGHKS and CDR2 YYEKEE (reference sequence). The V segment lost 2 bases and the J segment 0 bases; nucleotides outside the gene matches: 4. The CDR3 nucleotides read TGTGCCAGCAGCTTAGCGGGGGAATCCTCCTACGAGCAGTACTTC. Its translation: CASSLAGESSYEQYF.

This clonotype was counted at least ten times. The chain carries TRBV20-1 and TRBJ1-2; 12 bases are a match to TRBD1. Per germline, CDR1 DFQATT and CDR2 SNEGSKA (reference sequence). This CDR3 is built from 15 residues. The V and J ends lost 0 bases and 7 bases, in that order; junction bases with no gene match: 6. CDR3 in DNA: TGCAGTGCTAGAGATCGGGACAGGGGGCGTAGTGGCTACACCTTC. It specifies CSARDRDRGRSGYTF.

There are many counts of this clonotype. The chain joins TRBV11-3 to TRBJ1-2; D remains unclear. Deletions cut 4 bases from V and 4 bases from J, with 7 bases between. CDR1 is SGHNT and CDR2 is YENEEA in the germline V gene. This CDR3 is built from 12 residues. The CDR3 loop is CASSSDPYGYTF. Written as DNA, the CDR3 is TGTGCCAGCAGCTCCGACCCCTATGGCTACACCTTC.

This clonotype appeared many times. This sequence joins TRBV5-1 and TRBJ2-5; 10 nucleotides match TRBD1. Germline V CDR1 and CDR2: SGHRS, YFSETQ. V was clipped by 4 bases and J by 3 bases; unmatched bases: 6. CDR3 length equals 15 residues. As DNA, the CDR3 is TGCGCCAGCAGCAACTCCGGGACAGGGGAAGAGACCCAGTACTTC. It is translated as CASSNSGTGEETQYF.

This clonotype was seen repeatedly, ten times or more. CDR3 coding DNA: TGTGCCAGCAGGTCCTCGAGGTCCAGTAATGAAAAACTGTTTTTT. It codes for CASRSSRSSNEKLFF. This sequence joins TRBV2 and TRBJ1-4; D is uncertain. This CDR3 has 15 amino acids. The V gene's germline CDR1 is SNHLY and CDR2 FYNNEI. Trimming removed 6 bases at V and 4 bases at J, with 15 bases between.

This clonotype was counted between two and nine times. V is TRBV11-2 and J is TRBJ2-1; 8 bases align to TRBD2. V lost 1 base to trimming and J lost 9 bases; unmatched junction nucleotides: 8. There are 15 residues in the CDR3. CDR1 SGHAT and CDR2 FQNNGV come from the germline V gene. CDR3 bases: TGTGCCAGCAGCTTAGGGTCAACGGGAGGGGGTGAGCAGTTCTTC. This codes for CASSLGSTGGGEQFF.

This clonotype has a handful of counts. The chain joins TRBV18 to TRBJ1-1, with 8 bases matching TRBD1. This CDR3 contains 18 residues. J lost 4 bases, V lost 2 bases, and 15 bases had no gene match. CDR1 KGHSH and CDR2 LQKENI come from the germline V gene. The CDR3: CASSPTLIRTGRTTEAFF. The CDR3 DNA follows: TGTGCCAGCTCACCAACTCTAATACGGACAGGGAGGACCACTGAAGCTTTCTTT.

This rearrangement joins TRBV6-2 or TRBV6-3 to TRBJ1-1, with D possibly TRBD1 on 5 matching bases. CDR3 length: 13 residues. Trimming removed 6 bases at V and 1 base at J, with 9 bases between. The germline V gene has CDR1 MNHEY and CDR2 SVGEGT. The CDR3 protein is CASRGTANTEAFF. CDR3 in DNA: TGTGCCAGCAGGGGGACGGCGAACACTGAAGCTTTCTTT.

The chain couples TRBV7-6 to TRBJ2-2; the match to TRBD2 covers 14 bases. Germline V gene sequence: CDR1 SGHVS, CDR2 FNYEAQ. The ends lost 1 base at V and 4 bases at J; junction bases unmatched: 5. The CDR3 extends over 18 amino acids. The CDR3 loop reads CASSLGLAGGPGTGELFF. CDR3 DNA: TGTGCCAGCAGCTTAGGACTAGCGGGGGGGCCCGGCACCGGGGAGCTGTTTTTT.

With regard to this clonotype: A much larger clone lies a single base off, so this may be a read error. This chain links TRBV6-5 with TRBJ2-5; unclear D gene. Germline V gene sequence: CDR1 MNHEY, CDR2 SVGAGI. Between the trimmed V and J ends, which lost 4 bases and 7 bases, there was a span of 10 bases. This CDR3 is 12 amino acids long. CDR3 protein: CASSSTTGTQYF. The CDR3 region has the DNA TGTGCCAGCAGTTCAACCACGGGGACCCAGTACTTC.

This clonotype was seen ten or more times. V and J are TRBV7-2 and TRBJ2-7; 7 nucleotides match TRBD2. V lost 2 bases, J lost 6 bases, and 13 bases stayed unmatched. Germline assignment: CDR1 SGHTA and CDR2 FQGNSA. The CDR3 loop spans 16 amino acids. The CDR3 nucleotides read TGTGCCAGCAGCTTAAAGGCTGGCGGGGGACGGATCGAGCAGTACTTC. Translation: CASSLKAGGGRIEQYF.

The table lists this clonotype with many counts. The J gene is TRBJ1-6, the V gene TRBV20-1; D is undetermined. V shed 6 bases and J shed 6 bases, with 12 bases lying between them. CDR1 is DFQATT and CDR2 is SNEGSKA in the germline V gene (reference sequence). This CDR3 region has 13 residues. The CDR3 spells CSAQTGVNSPLHF. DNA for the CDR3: TGCAGTGCCCAGACCGGGGTTAATTCACCCCTCCACTTT.